These T cell receptor beta chains were read from a single sample in a study of blood T cell repertoires in COVID-19. Profiled with immunoSEQ multiplex PCR; TCRdb holds only in-frame clones, not every one. The sample has a few hundred thousand clones, less than 90% seen once. The sample comprised peripheral blood. Receptors originate from a man between 65 and 80 years old with acute or convalescent COVID-19. Both conserved end residues are part of each CDR3. The order of the fields is D gene, J gene, clone size, V gene, CDR3 protein, CDR3 DNA. D genes are given only for firm matches. The listing skips clone size in some rows; elsewhere it reads once, few, many or a size class.

d_call: NA
j_call: TRBJ2-1
clone_size: few
v_call: TRBV11-2
cdr3_aa: CASSLASPREQFF
cdr3_nt: TGTGCCAGCAGCCTCGCTAGCCCTCGGGAGCAGTTCTTC

d_call: TRBD1
j_call: TRBJ1-2
clone_size: NA
v_call: TRBV28
cdr3_aa: CASSFRDRGRNGYTF
cdr3_nt: TGTGCCAGCAGTTTCCGGGACAGGGGGCGAAATGGCTACACCTTC

d_call: NA
j_call: TRBJ2-7
clone_size: NA
v_call: TRBV5-4
cdr3_aa: CASSLGGGAPYEQYF
cdr3_nt: TGTGCCAGCAGCTTGGGGGGCGGGGCCCCCTACGAGCAGTACTTC

d_call: NA
j_call: TRBJ2-2
clone_size: once
v_call: TRBV5-1
cdr3_aa: CASSSTNTGELFF
cdr3_nt: TGCGCCAGCAGTTCCACGAACACCGGGGAGCTGTTTTTT

d_call: NA
j_call: TRBJ2-1
clone_size: once
v_call: TRBV29-1
cdr3_aa: CSVSGLSGPTSYNEQFF
cdr3_nt: TGCAGCGTTTCAGGTCTTAGCGGACCAACCTCCTACAATGAGCAGTTCTTC

d_call: NA
j_call: TRBJ2-7
clone_size: NA
v_call: TRBV5-6
cdr3_aa: CASSLVTGYYEQYF
cdr3_nt: TGTGCCAGCAGCTTGGTTACAGGGTACTACGAGCAGTACTTC

d_call: NA
j_call: TRBJ1-5
clone_size: NA
v_call: TRBV6-5
cdr3_aa: CASVMGQVNQPQHF
cdr3_nt: TGTGCCAGCGTCATGGGACAAGTCAATCAGCCCCAGCATTTT

d_call: NA
j_call: TRBJ1-2
clone_size: NA
v_call: TRBV21-1
cdr3_aa: CAIGSGYGYTF
cdr3_nt: TGTGCCATCGGGAGCGGCTATGGCTACACCTTC

d_call: NA
j_call: TRBJ1-1
clone_size: NA
v_call: TRBV6-2/TRBV6-3
cdr3_aa: CASSIRENTEAFF
cdr3_nt: TGTGCCAGCAGCATCAGGGAGAACACTGAAGCTTTCTTT

d_call: NA
j_call: TRBJ2-7
clone_size: once
v_call: TRBV11-1
cdr3_aa: CASSLVGDEQYF
cdr3_nt: TGTGCCAGCAGCTTAGTCGGGGATGAGCAGTACTTC

d_call: TRBD2
j_call: TRBJ2-6
clone_size: NA
v_call: TRBV3-1/TRBV3-2
cdr3_aa: CASSQDQGSGGIFSGANVLTF
cdr3_nt: TGTGCCAGCAGCCAAGATCAAGGTAGCGGGGGCATTTTCTCTGGGGCCAACGTCCTGACTTTC

d_call: NA
j_call: TRBJ1-4
clone_size: NA
v_call: TRBV6-5
cdr3_aa: CASRLGGNEKLFF
cdr3_nt: TGTGCCAGCCGATTAGGGGGTAATGAAAAACTGTTTTTT

d_call: TRBD2
j_call: TRBJ2-1
clone_size: NA
v_call: TRBV28
cdr3_aa: CASEREGLNEQFF
cdr3_nt: TGTGCCAGCGAGCGGGAGGGCCTGAATGAGCAGTTCTTC

d_call: NA
j_call: TRBJ2-7
clone_size: NA
v_call: TRBV6-5
cdr3_aa: CASSYTGYEQYF
cdr3_nt: TGTGCCAGCAGTTACACCGGCTACGAGCAGTACTTC

d_call: TRBD2
j_call: TRBJ2-3
clone_size: NA
v_call: TRBV11-2
cdr3_aa: CASSLGLAEGTDTQYF
cdr3_nt: TGTGCCAGCAGCTTAGGGCTAGCGGAGGGCACAGATACGCAGTATTTT

d_call: NA
j_call: TRBJ1-6
clone_size: NA
v_call: TRBV6-5
cdr3_aa: CASSYSSSSYNSPLHF
cdr3_nt: TGTGCCAGCAGTTACTCGTCGAGCTCCTATAATTCACCCCTCCACTTT

d_call: NA
j_call: TRBJ2-2
clone_size: once
v_call: TRBV7-9
cdr3_aa: CASSLSSGANTGELFF
cdr3_nt: TGTGCCAGCAGCTTAAGTAGCGGCGCGAACACCGGGGAGCTGTTTTTT

d_call: NA
j_call: TRBJ1-5
clone_size: NA
v_call: TRBV20-1
cdr3_aa: CSASRQGNQPQHF
cdr3_nt: TGCAGTGCTAGTCGGCAGGGCAATCAGCCCCAGCATTTT

d_call: NA
j_call: TRBJ2-3
clone_size: few
v_call: TRBV6-6
cdr3_aa: CASSLYTDTQYF
cdr3_nt: TGTGCCAGCAGTCTTTACACAGATACGCAGTATTTT

d_call: NA
j_call: TRBJ1-5
clone_size: NA
v_call: TRBV18
cdr3_aa: CASSPLPVTNQPQHF
cdr3_nt: TGTGCCAGCTCACCACTTCCGGTTACCAATCAGCCCCAGCATTTT

d_call: TRBD1
j_call: TRBJ1-1
clone_size: once
v_call: TRBV3-1/TRBV3-2
cdr3_aa: CASSTGQATTEAFF
cdr3_nt: TGTGCCAGCAGCACAGGACAGGCGACAACTGAAGCTTTCTTT

d_call: NA
j_call: TRBJ1-2
clone_size: NA
v_call: TRBV18
cdr3_aa: CASSPGQNYGYTF
cdr3_nt: TGTGCCAGCTCACCTGGCCAGAACTATGGCTACACCTTC

d_call: NA
j_call: TRBJ1-5
clone_size: NA
v_call: TRBV2
cdr3_aa: CASSDPRDYSNQPQHF
cdr3_nt: TGTGCCAGCAGTGACCCTCGTGACTATAGCAATCAGCCCCAGCATTTT

d_call: TRBD2
j_call: TRBJ2-5
clone_size: NA
v_call: TRBV27
cdr3_aa: CASSGTSGSATTQYF
cdr3_nt: TGTGCCAGCAGCGGGACTAGCGGGAGCGCGACGACCCAGTACTTC

d_call: NA
j_call: TRBJ2-2
clone_size: NA
v_call: TRBV5-6
cdr3_aa: CASSLARTTNTGELFF
cdr3_nt: TGTGCCAGCAGCTTGGCTAGGACTACGAACACCGGGGAGCTGTTTTTT

d_call: TRBD1
j_call: TRBJ1-4
clone_size: NA
v_call: TRBV9
cdr3_aa: CASSTRQGVSEKLFF
cdr3_nt: TGTGCCAGCAGCACCAGACAGGGGGTCAGTGAAAAACTGTTTTTT

d_call: TRBD1
j_call: TRBJ1-6
clone_size: few
v_call: TRBV27
cdr3_aa: CASNPTGTSRWNSPLHF
cdr3_nt: TGTGCCAGCAACCCGACAGGGACCTCGAGATGGAATTCACCCCTCCACTTT

d_call: NA
j_call: TRBJ1-1
clone_size: NA
v_call: TRBV7-3
cdr3_aa: CASSQGLGGTEAFF
cdr3_nt: TGTGCCAGCAGCCAGGGGTTAGGGGGCACTGAAGCTTTCTTT

d_call: TRBD2
j_call: TRBJ2-7
clone_size: once
v_call: TRBV15
cdr3_aa: CATSRDFRGAYEQYF
cdr3_nt: TGTGCCACCAGCAGAGATTTCCGGGGGGCCTACGAGCAGTACTTC

d_call: NA
j_call: TRBJ1-3
clone_size: NA
v_call: TRBV7-2
cdr3_aa: CASSSSLGNTIYF
cdr3_nt: TGTGCCAGCAGCTCTAGCTTAGGAAACACCATATATTTT

d_call: NA
j_call: TRBJ1-4
clone_size: NA
v_call: TRBV7-9
cdr3_aa: CASSLDQGIRGEKLFF
cdr3_nt: TGTGCCAGCAGCTTAGATCAGGGGATAAGGGGTGAAAAACTGTTTTTT

d_call: NA
j_call: TRBJ2-7
clone_size: NA
v_call: TRBV6-2/TRBV6-3
cdr3_aa: CASSYSGRGSYEQYF
cdr3_nt: TGTGCCAGCAGTTACTCGGGCAGAGGGTCCTACGAGCAGTACTTC

d_call: NA
j_call: TRBJ1-1
clone_size: once
v_call: TRBV12-3/TRBV12-4
cdr3_aa: CASSFLRAEAFF
cdr3_nt: TGTGCCAGCAGTTTCCTTCGAGCTGAAGCTTTCTTT

d_call: NA
j_call: TRBJ1-1
clone_size: NA
v_call: TRBV7-8
cdr3_aa: CASSFAARALNTEAFF
cdr3_nt: TGTGCCAGCAGCTTTGCGGCACGAGCGCTGAACACTGAAGCTTTCTTT

d_call: NA
j_call: TRBJ2-3
clone_size: NA
v_call: TRBV29-1
cdr3_aa: CSVNPSGTDTQYF
cdr3_nt: TGCAGCGTCAACCCTAGCGGCACAGATACGCAGTATTTT

d_call: TRBD2
j_call: TRBJ2-1
clone_size: NA
v_call: TRBV3-1/TRBV3-2
cdr3_aa: CASSQASGRRGEQFF
cdr3_nt: TGTGCCAGCAGCCAAGCCAGCGGGAGAAGAGGTGAGCAGTTCTTC

d_call: NA
j_call: TRBJ2-2
clone_size: NA
v_call: TRBV9
cdr3_aa: CASSPQGAGELFF
cdr3_nt: TGTGCCAGCAGCCCCCAAGGGGCCGGGGAGCTGTTTTTT

d_call: NA
j_call: TRBJ1-3
clone_size: NA
v_call: TRBV3-1/TRBV3-2
cdr3_aa: CASSQEAQGLPIYF
cdr3_nt: TGTGCCAGCAGCCAAGAAGCCCAGGGGTTGCCCATATATTTT

d_call: TRBD2
j_call: TRBJ2-5
clone_size: NA
v_call: TRBV6-1
cdr3_aa: CASSENPASGEETQYF
cdr3_nt: TGTGCCAGCAGTGAAAATCCGGCTAGCGGTGAGGAGACCCAGTACTTC

d_call: NA
j_call: TRBJ1-5
clone_size: NA
v_call: TRBV5-5
cdr3_aa: CASSLAGLEPQHF
cdr3_nt: TGTGCCAGCAGCTTGGCGGGGTTGGAGCCCCAGCATTTT

d_call: TRBD2
j_call: TRBJ2-3
clone_size: once
v_call: TRBV7-6
cdr3_aa: CASSLLAGSSTDTQYF
cdr3_nt: TGTGCCAGCAGCTTGTTAGCGGGATCGTCCACAGATACGCAGTATTTT

d_call: NA
j_call: TRBJ1-4
clone_size: NA
v_call: TRBV2
cdr3_aa: CASSDPRGREKLFF
cdr3_nt: TGTGCCAGCAGTGATCCTAGGGGTCGTGAAAAACTGTTTTTT